This TCR beta chain was profiled in a study of early T cells in non-severe SARS-CoV-2 infection. This clonotype was seen repeatedly, ten times or more. V was trimmed by 7 bases and J by 0 bases, leaving 15 bases between them. The CDR3 is 14 residues long. Germline lookup yields CDR1 SQVTM and CDR2 ANQGSEA. Unique molecular identifier tags were affixed to discrete cDNA molecules. TCRdb re-called the 5' RACE reads with MiXCR, one entry per CDR3 protein. The sample contains some 30,000 distinct CDR3 sequences, 5.5% to 6% of which appear only once. This sequence joins TRBV29-1 and TRBJ1-1, with D maybe TRBD1 (5 bases). The clonotype was recovered from an adult who was a healthcare worker with PCR-confirmed SARS-CoV-2 infection or an uninfected control (not recorded which). The sequenced material came from whole blood. The CDR3 loop is CSAEDARVNTEAFF. In DNA form, the CDR3 reads TGCAGCGCCGAAGACGCCAGGGTGAACACTGAAGCTTTCTTT.